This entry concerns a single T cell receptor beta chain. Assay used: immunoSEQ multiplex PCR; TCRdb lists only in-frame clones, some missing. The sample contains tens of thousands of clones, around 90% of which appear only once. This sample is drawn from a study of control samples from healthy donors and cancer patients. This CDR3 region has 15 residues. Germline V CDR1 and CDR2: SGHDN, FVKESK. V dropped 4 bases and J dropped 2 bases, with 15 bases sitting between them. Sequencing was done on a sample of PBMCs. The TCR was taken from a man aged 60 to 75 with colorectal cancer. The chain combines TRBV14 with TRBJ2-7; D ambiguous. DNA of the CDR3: TGTGCCAGCAGCCCGCGGCCAGCGCGTACCTACGAGCAGTACTTC. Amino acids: CASSPRPARTYEQYF.